Following are 7 T cell receptor beta chains from one sample sequenced in a study of cytomegalovirus exposure and HLA in healthy donors. A multiplex PCR was run with 60 Vbeta primers and 13 Jbeta primers. Produced via immunoSEQ multiplex PCR; TCRdb's table is partial and in-frame only. The sample shows 170,000 or so clones, 84% of them seen only once. Sequenced material: PBMCs. These TCRs come from a man between 18 and 29 years old in good health and CMV-seronegative.

This clone was observed a few times. V gene TRBV5-1 combines with J gene TRBJ2-1, with TRBD1 matching over 8 bases. The CDR3 covers 14 residues. Trimming took 9 bases from V and 2 from J; bases not matched to a gene: 7. Germline loops: CDR1 SGHRS, CDR2 YFSETQ. The CDR3, as DNA: TGCGCCACCCAGGGGGACAGGACCTACAATGAGCAGTTCTTC. Its translation is CATQGDRTYNEQFF.

The chain joins TRBV25-1 to TRBJ1-2; D gene ambiguous. There are 14 residues in the CDR3. V dropped 3 bases and J dropped 5 bases, with 13 bases sitting between them. Germline CDR1 and CDR2: MGHDK and SYGVNS. DNA for the CDR3: TGTGCCAGCAGTGAGCCCGGGAAGTTTTATGGCTACACCTTC. It encodes CASSEPGKFYGYTF.

Only one count was recorded for this clone. The chain carries TRBV15 and TRBJ1-2; no firm D call. The CDR3 covers 16 residues. Per germline, CDR1 LNHNV and CDR2 YYDKDF (reference sequence). The V end lost 0 bases, the J end lost 6 bases, and 17 bases lay between the germline ends. For the CDR3, the DNA is TGTGCCACCAGCAGAGATCTAGGACTCCCGCCTCATGGCTACACCTTC. It is translated as CATSRDLGLPPHGYTF.

This clone was picked up one time. V gene TRBV28 combines with J gene TRBJ1-1, with 8 bases aligning to TRBD1. Germline loops: CDR1 MDHEN, CDR2 SYDVKM. CDR3 length: 15 amino acids. J was trimmed by 1 base and V by 3 bases; bases with no gene match: 4. The DNA of the CDR3 is TGTGCCAGCAGTTTGAACGACAGGGGGAACACTGAAGCTTTCTTT. It specifies CASSLNDRGNTEAFF.

This chain connects TRBV9 to TRBJ2-3; TRBD1 matches 7 bases. The ends lost 3 bases at V and 2 bases at J; junction bases unmatched: 6. Germline V gives CDR1 SGDLS, CDR2 YYNGEE. CDR3 length: 15 residues. DNA for the CDR3: TGTGCCAGCAGCGCCCAGGACAGGACCACAGATACGCAGTATTTT. Translated: CASSAQDRTTDTQYF.

This sequence joins TRBV11-1 and TRBJ2-2; D uncertain. Between the trimmed V and J ends, which lost 0 bases and 0 bases, there was a span of 8 bases. Germline lookup yields CDR1 SGHAT and CDR2 FQDESV (reference sequence). CDR3 length: 16 amino acids. The CDR3 DNA is TGTGCCAGCAGCTTAGCGGCCACAGCGAACACCGGGGAGCTGTTTTTT. As protein: CASSLAATANTGELFF.

V and J are TRBV9 and TRBJ2-5; D call uncertain. CDR1 and CDR2 (germline): SGDLS, YYNGEE. The CDR3 extends over 14 amino acids. The V end lost 1 base, the J end lost 1 base, and 8 bases lay between the germline ends. DNA of the CDR3: TGTGCCAGCAGCGTATCTTCGGGCCAAGAGACCCAGTACTTC. This translates into CASSVSSGQETQYF.